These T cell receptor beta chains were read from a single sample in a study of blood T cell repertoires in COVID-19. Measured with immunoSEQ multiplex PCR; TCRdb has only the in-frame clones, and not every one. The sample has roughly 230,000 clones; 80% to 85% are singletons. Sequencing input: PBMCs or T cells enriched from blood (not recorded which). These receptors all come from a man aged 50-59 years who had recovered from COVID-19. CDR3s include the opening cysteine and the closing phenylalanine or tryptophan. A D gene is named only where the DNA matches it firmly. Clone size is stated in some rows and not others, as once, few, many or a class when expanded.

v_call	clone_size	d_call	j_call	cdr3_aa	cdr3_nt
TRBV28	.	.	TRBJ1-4	CASSTRQRLFF	TGTGCCAGCAGTACTCGACAGAGACTGTTTTTT
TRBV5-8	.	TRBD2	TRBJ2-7	CASSLARRAGGPGEQYF	TGTGCCAGCAGCTTGGCCAGGCGAGCGGGAGGGCCTGGCGAGCAGTACTTC
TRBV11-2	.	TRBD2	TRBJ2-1	CASSPPGLAGWDNEQFF	TGTGCCAGCAGCCCCCCCGGACTAGCGGGATGGGACAATGAGCAGTTCTTC
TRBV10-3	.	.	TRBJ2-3	CAIRIQGDTQYF	TGTGCCATCAGGATACAGGGAGATACGCAGTATTTT
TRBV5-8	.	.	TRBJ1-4	CASSLAGHVNEKLFF	TGTGCCAGCAGCTTGGCGGGACACGTTAATGAAAAACTGTTTTTT
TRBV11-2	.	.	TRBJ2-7	CASSPLGGIREQYF	TGTGCCAGCAGCCCCCTGGGCGGGATTCGTGAGCAGTACTTC
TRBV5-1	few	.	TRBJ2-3	CASKQGREDTQYF	TGCGCCAGCAAACAGGGTAGGGAAGATACGCAGTATTTT
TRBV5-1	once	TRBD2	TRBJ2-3	CASSSLAGGPADTQYF	TGCGCCAGCAGCTCCTTAGCGGGAGGGCCCGCAGATACGCAGTATTTT
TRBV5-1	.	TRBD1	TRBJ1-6	CASSLNQGANSPLHF	TGCGCCAGCAGCTTGAACCAGGGGGCCAATTCACCCCTCCACTTT
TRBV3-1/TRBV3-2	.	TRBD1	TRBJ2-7	CASSSRDRAKHEQYF	TGTGCCAGCAGCTCCCGGGACAGGGCTAAACACGAGCAGTACTTC
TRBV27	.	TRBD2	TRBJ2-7	CASSLAGGIEQYF	TGTGCCAGCAGTCTAGCGGGAGGGATCGAGCAGTACTTC
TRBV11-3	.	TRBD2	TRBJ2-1	CASQSGRSTYNEQFF	TGTGCCAGCCAGAGCGGGAGGTCTACCTACAATGAGCAGTTCTTC
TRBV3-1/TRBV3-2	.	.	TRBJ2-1	CASSQELAGLYNEQFF	TGTGCCAGCAGCCAAGAGCTTGCGGGCCTCTACAATGAGCAGTTCTTC
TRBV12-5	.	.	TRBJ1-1	CASGLATTSGGGTEAFF	TGTGCTAGTGGTTTGGCCACAACATCCGGAGGAGGCACTGAAGCTTTCTTT
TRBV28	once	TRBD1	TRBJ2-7	CASSSPGQIYEQYF	TGTGCCAGCAGTTCACCGGGACAGATCTACGAGCAGTACTTC
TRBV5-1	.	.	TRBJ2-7	CASSPPWPYEQYF	TGCGCCAGCAGCCCCCCCTGGCCCTACGAGCAGTACTTC
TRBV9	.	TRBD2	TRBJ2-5	CASSVGLAETQYF	TGTGCCAGCAGCGTGGGACTAGCGGAGACCCAGTACTTC
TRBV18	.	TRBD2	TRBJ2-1	CASSPIAGVYNEQFF	TGTGCCAGCTCACCAATAGCGGGGGTATACAATGAGCAGTTCTTC
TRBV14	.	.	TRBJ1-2	CASSQADYGYTF	TGTGCCAGCAGCCAGGCCGACTATGGCTACACCTTC
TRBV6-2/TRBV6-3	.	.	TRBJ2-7	CASSYSAGGHYEQYF	TGTGCCAGCAGTTACTCGGCAGGCGGGCACTACGAGCAGTACTTC
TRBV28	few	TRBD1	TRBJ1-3	CASNTGQEFSGNTIYF	TGTGCCAGCAACACGGGACAGGAGTTCTCTGGAAACACCATATATTTT
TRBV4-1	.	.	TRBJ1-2	CASSQDRFWAAKSYTF	TGCGCCAGCAGCCAAGATCGGTTTTGGGCAGCCAAAAGCTACACCTTC
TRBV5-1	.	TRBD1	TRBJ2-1	CASSLEGAGAQFF	TGCGCCAGCAGCTTGGAGGGGGCAGGAGCGCAGTTCTTC
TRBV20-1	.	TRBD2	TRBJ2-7	CSSGSSYEQYF	TGCAGTAGCGGGAGTTCCTACGAGCAGTACTTC
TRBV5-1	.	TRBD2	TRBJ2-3	CASSVGGMGLTQYF	TGCGCCAGCAGCGTGGGAGGGATGGGCCTTACGCAGTATTTT
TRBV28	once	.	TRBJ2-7	CASLGQNEQYF	TGTGCCAGCCTTGGACAGAACGAGCAGTACTTC
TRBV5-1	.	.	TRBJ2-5	CASSLAGPETQYF	TGCGCCAGCAGCTTGGCAGGGCCCGAGACCCAGTACTTC
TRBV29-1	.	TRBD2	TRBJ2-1	CSVGREAGGFSYNEQFF	TGCAGCGTTGGGAGGGAAGCGGGAGGTTTCTCCTACAATGAGCAGTTCTTC
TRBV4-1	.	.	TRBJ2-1	CASSQPPTDSYNEQFF	TGCGCCAGCAGCCAACCACCGACAGATTCCTACAATGAGCAGTTCTTC
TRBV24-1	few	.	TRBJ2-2	CATGGPGTGELFF	TGTGCCACCGGAGGGCCGGGTACCGGGGAGCTGTTTTTT
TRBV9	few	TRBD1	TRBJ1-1	CASSGTGGAEAFF	TGTGCCAGCAGCGGGACAGGGGGGGCTGAAGCTTTCTTT
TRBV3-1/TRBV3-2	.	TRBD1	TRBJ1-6	CASSQETGSSPLHF	TGTGCCAGCAGCCAAGAGACAGGGAGTTCACCCCTCCACTTT
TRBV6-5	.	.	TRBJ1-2	CASRDNNYGYTF	TGTGCCAGTCGGGACAATAACTATGGCTACACCTTC
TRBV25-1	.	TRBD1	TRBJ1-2	CASSPRQGTNYGYTF	TGTGCCAGCAGTCCCCGACAGGGAACTAACTATGGCTACACCTTC
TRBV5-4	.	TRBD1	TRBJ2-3	CASATTGATDTQYF	TGTGCCAGCGCCACTACAGGGGCCACAGATACGCAGTATTTT
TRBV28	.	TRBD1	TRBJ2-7	CASSWDREKPDSYEQYF	TGTGCCAGCAGCTGGGACAGGGAAAAACCCGACTCCTACGAGCAGTACTTC
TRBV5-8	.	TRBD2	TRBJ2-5	CASSGTPGLAETQYF	TGTGCCAGCAGCGGTACTCCGGGACTAGCGGAGACCCAGTACTTC
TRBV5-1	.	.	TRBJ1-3	CASSSGGVPGGNTIYF	TGCGCCAGCAGCTCGGGAGGCGTCCCAGGGGGAAACACCATATATTTT
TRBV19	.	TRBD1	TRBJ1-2	CASTDRGRNGYTF	TGTGCCAGTACCGACAGGGGAAGAAATGGCTACACCTTC
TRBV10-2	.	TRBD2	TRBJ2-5	CASSESGLAGSSGTQYF	TGCGCCAGCAGTGAGTCGGGACTAGCGGGGTCCTCGGGGACCCAGTACTTC
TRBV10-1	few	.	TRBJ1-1	CASSEQGNTEAFF	TGCGCCAGCAGTGAGCAGGGGAACACTGAAGCTTTCTTT
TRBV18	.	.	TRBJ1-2	CASSFQVYGYTF	TGTGCCAGCTCATTCCAGGTTTATGGCTACACCTTC
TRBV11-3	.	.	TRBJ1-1	CASRTRDTEAFF	TGTGCCAGCAGAACCAGGGACACTGAAGCTTTCTTT
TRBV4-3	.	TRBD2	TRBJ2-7	CASSQAYGTSGRASYEQYF	TGCGCCAGCAGCCAAGCTTATGGGACTAGCGGGAGGGCCTCCTACGAGCAGTACTTC
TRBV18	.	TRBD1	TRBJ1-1	CASGDRGGDTEAFF	TGTGCCAGCGGGGACAGGGGAGGCGACACTGAAGCTTTCTTT
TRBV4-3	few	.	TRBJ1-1	CASSPTGNTEAFF	TGCGCCAGCAGCCCCACAGGGAACACTGAAGCTTTCTTT
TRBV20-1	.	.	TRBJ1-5	CSASLQRSSNQPQHF	TGCAGTGCTAGTCTACAGAGATCTAGCAATCAGCCCCAGCATTTT
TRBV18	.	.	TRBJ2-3	CASSPLPGDSTDTQYF	TGTGCCAGCTCACCATTGCCAGGCGATAGCACAGATACGCAGTATTTT
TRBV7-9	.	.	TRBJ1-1	CASSLGGAGIVRNTEAFF	TGTGCCAGCAGCTTAGGTGGGGCAGGGATCGTTCGAAACACTGAAGCTTTCTTT
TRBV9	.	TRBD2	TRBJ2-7	CASSVDISGTYEQYF	TGTGCCAGCAGCGTAGATATTAGCGGGACTTACGAGCAGTACTTC
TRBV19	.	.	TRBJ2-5	CASSKNRQETQYF	TGTGCCAGTAGTAAGAACCGGCAAGAGACCCAGTACTTC
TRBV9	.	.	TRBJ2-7	CASSLGTAYEQYF	TGTGCCAGCAGCCTCGGGACTGCCTACGAGCAGTACTTC
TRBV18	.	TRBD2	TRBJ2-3	CASSRTSGGRGIASTDTQYF	TGTGCCAGCTCCCGGACTAGCGGGGGGCGAGGAATTGCTAGCACAGATACGCAGTATTTT
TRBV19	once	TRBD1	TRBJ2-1	CASNRDRGIGVEQFF	TGTGCCAGTAACAGGGACAGGGGGATCGGTGTTGAGCAGTTCTTC
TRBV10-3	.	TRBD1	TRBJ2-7	CAIRPGPGTGSYEQYF	TGTGCCATCAGACCCGGGCCCGGGACAGGGAGCTACGAGCAGTACTTC
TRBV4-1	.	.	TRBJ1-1	CASSHSQGGALSTEAFF	TGCGCCAGCAGCCACTCCCAAGGGGGGGCTCTCTCCACTGAAGCTTTCTTT
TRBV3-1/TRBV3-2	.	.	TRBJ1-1	CASSEYTGFTEAFF	TGTGCCAGCAGCGAATATACAGGGTTCACTGAAGCTTTCTTT
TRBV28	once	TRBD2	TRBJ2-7	CASSLSGRAYEQYF	TGTGCCAGCAGTTTGAGCGGGAGGGCCTACGAGCAGTACTTC
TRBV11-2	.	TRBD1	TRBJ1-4	CASSRTGAGEKLFF	TGTGCCAGCAGCCGGACAGGGGCGGGAGAAAAACTGTTTTTT